This is a list of T cell receptor beta chains from one sample in a study of T cells in Graves' hyperthyroidism and ophthalmopathy. TCRdb re-analysed the multiplex PCR reads in MiXCR, keeping a single row per CDR3 protein. The data hold about 160,000 distinct CDR3 sequences, with approximately 9% observed a single time. Sequenced: blood. These receptor sequences come from a woman between 18 and 29 years old with Graves' hyperthyroidism that later progressed to Graves' ophthalmopathy. The CDR3 runs from the conserved cysteine through the conserved F or W. D genes are given only for firm matches. The size entry is marked missing in some rows and otherwise reads once, few, many or a size class.

abundance,j_gene,d_gene,v_gene,CDR3aa,CDR3nt
many,TRBJ2-5,.,TRBV7-9,CASSLVEQETQYF,TGTGCCAGCAGCTTAGTGGAGCAAGAGACCCAGTACTTC
many,TRBJ2-4,TRBD2,TRBV28,CASSTGGGRKNIQYF,TGTGCCAGCTCGACGGGCGGGGGGAGGAAAAACATTCAGTACTTC
many,TRBJ1-2,.,TRBV3-1,CASSPTRIRGGGYTF,TGTGCCAGCAGCCCCACCCGAATAAGGGGTGGGGGCTACACCTTC
many,TRBJ1-1,.,TRBV29-1,CSVDGSLGTEAFF,TGCAGCGTTGACGGGAGCCTCGGCACTGAAGCTTTCTTT
.,TRBJ2-7,.,TRBV10-3,CAISELDRIKGSYEQYF,TGTGCCATCAGTGAGTTGGATCGAATCAAGGGATCCTACGAGCAGTACTTC
many,TRBJ1-4,.,TRBV15,CATSYKAVNEKLFF,TGTGCCACCTCCTACAAAGCCGTTAATGAAAAACTGTTTTTT
many,TRBJ1-1,.,TRBV11-2,CASSSPITSQTEAFF,TGTGCCAGCAGCTCACCTATAACTTCGCAGACTGAAGCTTTCTTT
many,TRBJ2-5,.,TRBV29-1,CSVEYQSVETQYF,TGCAGCGTTGAATATCAAAGCGTAGAGACCCAGTACTTC
.,TRBJ2-1,.,TRBV7-3,CASSLTLGAYNEQFF,TGTGCCAGCAGCTTAACTTTAGGAGCCTACAATGAGCAGTTCTTC
many,TRBJ1-5,TRBD1,TRBV2,CASSAGQANQPQHF,TGTGCCAGCAGTGCGGGACAGGCCAATCAGCCCCAGCATTTT
few,TRBJ2-1,.,TRBV5-6,CASSLAGRTSYNEQFF,TGTGCCAGCAGCTTGGCGGGACGGACTTCCTACAATGAGCAGTTCTTC
many,TRBJ1-5,.,TRBV15,CATSRDQGWPQHF,TGTGCCACCAGCAGAGATCAGGGGTGGCCCCAGCATTTT
.,TRBJ1-5,TRBD1,TRBV5-8,CASSSGDRAFNQPQHF,TGTGCCAGCAGCAGTGGGGACAGGGCCTTCAATCAGCCCCAGCATTTT
many,TRBJ2-3,TRBD2,TRBV20-1,CSAKRTSGGLSTDTQYF,TGCAGTGCTAAGAGGACTAGCGGGGGACTTAGTACAGATACGCAGTATTTT
few,TRBJ2-1,TRBD2,TRBV5-1,CASSLSSGVHNEQFF,TGCGCCAGCAGCTTATCTAGCGGGGTTCACAATGAGCAGTTCTTC
many,TRBJ2-2,TRBD1,TRBV5-1,CASSLEPDRGLVTGELFF,TGCGCCAGCAGCTTGGAACCCGACAGGGGGCTAGTCACCGGGGAGCTGTTTTTT
many,TRBJ2-1,.,TRBV6-5,CASSYKGRNEQFF,TGTGCCAGCAGTTACAAGGGTAGAAATGAGCAGTTCTTC